The T cell receptor beta chain described here comes from a study of T cells in Graves' hyperthyroidism and ophthalmopathy. Researchers took RNA transcripts and amplified the TCR beta CDR3 regions from them. HTBI primers were employed in a first-round RT-PCR of the TCR CDR3. TCRdb re-called the multiplex PCR reads with MiXCR, one entry per CDR3 protein. In the table there are hundreds of thousands of distinct CDR3 sequences, approximately 13% of which are singletons. This CDR3 region has 13 residues. V was clipped by 11 bases and J by 3 bases, with 16 bases between them. From germline, CDR1 is LNHDA and CDR2 SQIVND (reference sequence). This clonotype occurred a few times.

This chain connects TRBV19 to TRBJ1-2; possibly TRBD1 for D (5 bases). This TCR derives from a woman under 30 with Graves' hyperthyroidism. The source material was blood. CDR3 nucleotide sequence: TGTGCCTCCGCCCTCCCGGGGGACTATGGCTACACCTTC. Its protein is CASALPGDYGYTF.